Listed below are T cell receptor beta chains from one sample, sequenced in a study of blood T cell repertoires in COVID-19. The repertoire was sequenced with immunoSEQ multiplex PCR; TCRdb's copy has only in-frame clones and lacks some. The sample contains approximately 94,000 clones, about 89% of which appear only once. Sequences were obtained from peripheral blood. All receptors derive from a man aged 50-60 years with active COVID-19. Both conserved end residues are part of each CDR3. A D gene is named only where the DNA matches it firmly. Size is stated for part of the rows, as once, few or many counts, or as a class when the clone is expanded.

>-|TRBD2|TRBJ2-3|TRBV28
TGTGCCAGCAGTTCGGGGGACCGGGACTACCTAGATACGCAGTATTTT
CASSSGDRDYLDTQYF
>-|-|TRBJ1-5|TRBV5-8
TGTGCCAGCAGCTTGGCCGAAAACAGGATTTTGCCCCAGCATTTT
CASSLAENRILPQHF
>-|TRBD1|TRBJ2-5|TRBV24-1
TGTGCCACCAGTGATTACAGGGGGCGGAAGACCCAGTACTTC
CATSDYRGRKTQYF
>-|-|TRBJ1-1|TRBV12-3/TRBV12-4
TGTGCCAGCAGTTTAACAGTGTACACTGAAGCTTTCTTT
CASSLTVYTEAFF
>-|TRBD1|TRBJ2-1|TRBV11-1
TGTGCCAGCAGCCCGGACAGGTCGAGGGGGTTCTTC
CASSPDRSRGFF
>-|-|TRBJ1-2|TRBV19
TGTGCCAGTAGTATAGATCTGCGGGGGGCGCGAGGCTACACCTTC
CASSIDLRGARGYTF
>-|TRBD1|TRBJ2-3|TRBV7-8
TGTGCCAGCAGCTCAACAGGGGGGAACACAGATACGCAGTATTTT
CASSSTGGNTDTQYF
>-|TRBD1|TRBJ2-5|TRBV6-6
TGTGCCAGCAGCCTAAGACAGGGTGAAGAGACCCAGTACTTC
CASSLRQGEETQYF
>-|-|TRBJ1-6|TRBV10-2
TGCGCCAGTCGCCAAACAGGGCTTAGTTCACCCCTCCACTTT
CASRQTGLSSPLHF
>-|-|TRBJ2-1|TRBV7-2
TGTGCCAGCAGCTTACGGGTCTCCGATGAGCAGTTCTTC
CASSLRVSDEQFF
>-|-|TRBJ2-7|TRBV12-5
TGTGCTAGTGGACGCCCGCTAATTACGACAGGCCAGCCCTTCTACGAGCAGTACTTC
CASGRPLITTGQPFYEQYF
>-|-|TRBJ2-7|TRBV4-1
TGCGCCAGCAGCCACGGGACATTAACCTACGAGCAGTACTTC
CASSHGTLTYEQYF
>-|-|TRBJ1-6|TRBV6-6
TGTGCCAGCAGTCCTCCAGGGACTTGGTCACCCCTCCACTTT
CASSPPGTWSPLHF
>-|-|TRBJ1-1|TRBV3-1/TRBV3-2
TGTGCCAGCAGCCAAGAAGTAGGGGAGAACACTGAAGCTTTCTTT
CASSQEVGENTEAFF
>-|-|TRBJ1-5|TRBV25-1
TGTGCCAGCAGTGACTCTGGGCCTAATCAGCCCCAGCATTTT
CASSDSGPNQPQHF
>few|-|TRBJ2-1|TRBV27
TGTGCCAGCAGCGTTCAGGGGGGCGATGAGCAGTTCTTC
CASSVQGGDEQFF
>few|TRBD1|TRBJ2-7|TRBV27
TGTGCCAGCAGTTCCCTAGACAGGGGCCTCCACGAGCAGTACTTC
CASSSLDRGLHEQYF
>once|-|TRBJ1-1|TRBV27
TGTGCCAGCAGTTTATCAGGGGTGAACACTGAAGCTTTCTTT
CASSLSGVNTEAFF
>-|TRBD2|TRBJ2-1|TRBV7-2
TGTGCCAGCAGCGCCGGGACTAGTCGCCACAATGAGCAGTTCTTC
CASSAGTSRHNEQFF
>-|-|TRBJ2-6|TRBV6-6
TGTGCCAGCGGAGACAGTTCTGGGGCCAACGTCCTGACTTTC
CASGDSSGANVLTF
>-|-|TRBJ2-2|TRBV15
TGTGCCACCAGCACCAGGACAGCGAACACCGGGGAGCTGTTTTTT
CATSTRTANTGELFF
>-|-|TRBJ1-1|TRBV11-2
TGTGCCAGCAGCCCTTCTCCAGGACGGGGCACTGAAGCTTTCTTT
CASSPSPGRGTEAFF
>-|-|TRBJ1-6|TRBV21-1
TGTGCCAGCAGCAAAAACCTTAGACAGGGGCGTTCACCCCTCCACTTT
CASSKNLRQGRSPLHF
>once|-|TRBJ2-2|TRBV18
TGTGCCAGCTCACCTTTCGACACCGGGGAGCTGTTTTTT
CASSPFDTGELFF
>-|-|TRBJ1-5|TRBV19
TGTGCCAGTAGTTTATCATCCGTGGGGCGTAATCAGCCCCAGCATTTT
CASSLSSVGRNQPQHF
>-|-|TRBJ2-3|TRBV13
TGTGCCAGCAGCATCCTTAGTCCCCCTTATACGCAGTATTTT
CASSILSPPYTQYF
>-|TRBD1|TRBJ1-1|TRBV5-4
TGTGCCAGCAGCTTGGGACAGGGCAGGGCTGAAGCTTTCTTT
CASSLGQGRAEAFF
>-|-|TRBJ1-5|TRBV3-1/TRBV3-2
TGTGCCAGCAGCCTACCTAGGGGGAGTAGCAATCAGCCCCAGCATTTT
CASSLPRGSSNQPQHF
>-|TRBD1|TRBJ1-2|TRBV7-8
TGTGCCAGCAGCTTAGCCGAGACAGGGGGCGGAGGGGGCTACACCTTC
CASSLAETGGGGGYTF
>-|TRBD1|TRBJ1-2|TRBV18
TGTGCCAGCTCACCACCGAGCAGGGGGCATGGCTACACCTTC
CASSPPSRGHGYTF
>-|-|TRBJ2-6|TRBV12-3/TRBV12-4
TGTGCCAGCAGTTCCGAGTACCACAACGTCCTGACTTTC
CASSSEYHNVLTF
>-|-|TRBJ2-1|TRBV27
TGTGCCAGCAGGGGGTGGGGGCAAAACAGGCAGCAGTTCTTC
CASRGWGQNRQQFF
>-|TRBD2|TRBJ2-7|TRBV7-8
TGTGCCAGCAGCCTCTTGGCGGGGGGTCTCTCCTACGAGCAGTACTTC
CASSLLAGGLSYEQYF
>-|TRBD2|TRBJ2-1|TRBV11-3
TGTGCCAGCAGCTTAGGGGTCCGGGACTACAACAATGAGCAGTTCTTC
CASSLGVRDYNNEQFF
>-|-|TRBJ1-1|TRBV5-8
TGTGCCAGCAGACCCAGGGGAATCCAGACTGAAGCTTTCTTT
CASRPRGIQTEAFF
>-|-|TRBJ1-5|TRBV5-1
TGCGCCAGCAGCATAGGGGACATCAATCAGCCCCAGCATTTT
CASSIGDINQPQHF
>-|-|TRBJ2-2|TRBV5-8
TGTGCCAGCAAGAAGGTCCTAGCCCCCGGGGAGCTGTTTTTT
CASKKVLAPGELFF
>once|-|TRBJ2-3|TRBV27
TGTGCCAGCAGTTTATCGGCGGTAGATACGCAGTATTTT
CASSLSAVDTQYF
>-|TRBD2|TRBJ2-7|TRBV6-1
TGTGCCAGCAGTGAGAGGGCCGGGGGGGATTCCCCCTACGAGCAGTACTTC
CASSERAGGDSPYEQYF
>few|TRBD1|TRBJ1-2|TRBV7-9
TGTGCCAGCAGCTTAGAGACAGGGGGCTCCTATGGCTACACCTTC
CASSLETGGSYGYTF
>-|TRBD1|TRBJ2-4|TRBV18
TGTGCCAGCTCCCGCGGACAGGAAAACATTCAGTACTTC
CASSRGQENIQYF
>-|-|TRBJ1-6|TRBV10-2
TGCGCCAGCAGTTACTCGAATTCACCCCTCCACTTT
CASSYSNSPLHF
>-|-|TRBJ1-2|TRBV7-9
TGTGCCAGCAGCTTAGAGCCTCAAGAACATGGCTACACCTTC
CASSLEPQEHGYTF
>-|-|TRBJ2-1|TRBV30
TGTGCCTGGAGTGTACTGGTAGCGTCGGGCGGCAATGAGCAGTTCTTC
CAWSVLVASGGNEQFF
>-|-|TRBJ2-5|TRBV5-1
TGCGCCAGCAGACCAACCCCCGGACTACGACAAGAGACCCAGTACTTC
CASRPTPGLRQETQYF
>-|TRBD2|TRBJ2-2|TRBV12-5
TGTGCTAGTGGTCTCCTCGCCCCTAGCGGGAGGTTCTCTGGGGAGCTGTTTTTT
CASGLLAPSGRFSGELFF
>-|-|TRBJ2-2|TRBV5-1
TGCGCCAGCAGCTTAGAACCTACGGCCGGGGAGCTGTTTTTT
CASSLEPTAGELFF
>once|TRBD1|TRBJ1-5|TRBV19
TGTGCCAGTAGTCAGGCGACAGGGGCTCAGCCCCAGCATTTT
CASSQATGAQPQHF
>-|-|TRBJ2-7|TRBV3-1/TRBV3-2
TGTGCCAGCAGCCAAAAGCGTGGCTACGAGCAGTACTTC
CASSQKRGYEQYF
>-|TRBD2|TRBJ2-1|TRBV2
TGTGCCAGCAGTAGGCTAGCGGGAGGGCTGATTCGTGAGCAGTTCTTC
CASSRLAGGLIREQFF
>-|TRBD2|TRBJ2-1|TRBV11-3
TGTGCCAGCAGCCCCGGTTCTAGCGGGAGCGATGAGCAGTTCTTC
CASSPGSSGSDEQFF
>-|-|TRBJ2-2|TRBV11-2
TGTGCCAGCAGCTTAGGACTTAACACCGGGGAGCTGTTTTTT
CASSLGLNTGELFF
>-|TRBD2|TRBJ2-1|TRBV6-1
TGTGCCAGCAGTGAACTTACGGGACTAGCGGAACTCAAGTTACACAATGAGCAGTTCTTC
CASSELTGLAELKLHNEQFF
>few|TRBD1|TRBJ1-1|TRBV5-4
TGTGCCAGCAGCGGAGACAGGGGTGGCACTGAAGCTTTCTTT
CASSGDRGGTEAFF
>-|-|TRBJ1-6|TRBV7-2
TGTGCCAGCAGCTTGGACACCGCTAATTCACCCCTCCACTTT
CASSLDTANSPLHF
>-|TRBD2|TRBJ2-1|TRBV7-6
TGTGCCAGCAGCTCCAAAACTAGGGAGGGAACCTACAATGAGCAGTTCTTC
CASSSKTREGTYNEQFF
>-|-|TRBJ2-2|TRBV2
TGTGCCAGCAATAAAGGCGGGAACACCGGGGAGCTGTTTTTT
CASNKGGNTGELFF
>-|-|TRBJ1-5|TRBV2
TGTGCCAGCGCCGCGGGGCAGGATCAGCCCCAGCATTTT
CASAAGQDQPQHF
>-|TRBD1|TRBJ2-1|TRBV2
TGTGCCAGCAATACCGGGACAGGCACTTTGGGGGGGCAGTTCTTC
CASNTGTGTLGGQFF
>-|TRBD1|TRBJ1-2|TRBV18
TGTGCCAGCTCACCCGGGACAGGGGGCAACGGCTACACCTTC
CASSPGTGGNGYTF